A single sample is the source of the 19 T cell receptor beta chains below, sequenced in a study of blood T cells in healthy people across ages. With a J-beta primer mix and a sample-barcoded 5' primer, a second PCR ran 7 to 11 cycles. Via MiXCR, TCRdb re-called the 5' RACE reads, giving one row per CDR3 protein. The table lists roughly 2 million distinct CDR3 sequences, around 50% of them singletons, with 2.1% in the top ten. The sequenced sample was blood. The receptors were gathered from a woman aged 40 to 49 in good health.

The chain employs TRBV28 and TRBJ2-7; TRBD2 matches at 14 bases. Gene TRBJ2-5 matches the end of the DNA better, so the J call may be wrong. Germline CDR1 and CDR2: MDHEN and SYDVKM. The CDR3 consists of 18 residues. The CDR3 DNA sequence: TGTGCCAGCAGTTTGAGGACTAGCGGGGGGATCGCAGCGGAGACCCAGTACTTC. Translated: CASSLRTSGGIAAETQYF.

The chain carries TRBV21-1 and TRBJ1-1. TRBV21-1 counts as a pseudogene. This CDR3 is 14 amino acids long. CDR3 region: CASSKVDGNTEAFF. The CDR3 DNA reads as TGTGCCAGCAGCAAAGTTGACGGGAACACTGAAGCTTTCTTT.

The chain uses TRBV27 and TRBJ2-1; either TRBD1 or TRBD2 may fit D (5 bases each). V gave up 5 bases and J gave up 13 bases, with 21 bases separating them. Looked up from germline, CDR1 is MNHEY and CDR2 is SMNVEV (reference sequence). CDR3 length: 14 residues. The CDR3 region is CASSPGTHPETQFF. In DNA, the CDR3 is TGTGCCAGCAGTCCAGGGACGCATCCCGAGACCCAGTTCTTC.

The genes are TRBV29-1 and TRBJ1-4; tentatively, D is TRBD1 (5 bases). This CDR3 is built from 14 residues. Germline CDR1 is SQVTM and CDR2 is ANQGSEA. Trimming removed 1 base at V and 8 bases at J, with 14 bases between. The CDR3 reads CSVEGGSLGEKLFF. The CDR3 DNA reads as TGCAGCGTTGAAGGGGGCAGCCTGGGGGAAAAACTGTTTTTT.

The rearrangement uses TRBV20-1 and TRBJ2-1; 16 positions match TRBD2. J was trimmed by 6 bases and V by 5 bases; bases with no gene match: 7. The germline gives CDR1 DFQATT, CDR2 SNEGSKA (reference sequence). This CDR3 is 16 amino acids long. The DNA of the CDR3 is TGCAGTGCTCCGGGACTAGCGGGGGGGCCAGGCAATGAGCAGTTCTTC. Translating gives CSAPGLAGGPGNEQFF.

The chain carries TRBV5-1 and TRBJ1-2, with 8 bases fitting TRBD1. Germline assignment: CDR1 SGHRS and CDR2 YFSETQ. Trimming removed 2 bases from V and 5 bases from J; junction bases left unmatched: 8. The CDR3 contains 15 residues. CDR3 sequence (DNA): TGCGCCAGCAGCTTAACGACAGGGGCGGTTTATGGCTACACCTTC. As protein: CASSLTTGAVYGYTF.

The chain joins TRBV2 to TRBJ2-5, with a weak D call TRBD1 (5 bases). The V and J ends lost 8 bases and 4 bases respectively, with 23 bases between them. Germline V gene data show CDR1 as SNHLY and CDR2 as FYNNEI. This CDR3 has 16 amino acids. For the CDR3, the DNA is TGTGCCAGCGGTTCGGACACCGCGAATTTGCTAGAGACCCAGTACTTC. Protein: CASGSDTANLLETQYF.

This clonotype was seen a handful of times. V gene TRBV29-1 combines with J gene TRBJ2-7; no clear D. With 4 bases removed from V and 0 bases from J, the gap between germline ends came to 13 bases. From germline, CDR1 is SQVTM and CDR2 ANQGSEA. This CDR3 contains 14 residues. As DNA, the CDR3 is TGCAGCGTTGGGGTGTGGGGTAGCTCCTACGAGCAGTACTTC. This codes for CSVGVWGSSYEQYF.

As DNA, the CDR3 is TGTGCCAGCAGTGAGGTAAGGCAGGCGCTAAATCAGCCCCAGCATTTT. Translating it yields CASSEVRQALNQPQHF. The rearrangement joins TRBV2 to TRBJ1-5; D unresolved. Germline-derived CDR1 and CDR2 are SNHLY and FYNNEI. This CDR3 is 16 amino acids long. Trimming took 3 bases from V and 4 from J, leaving 16 bases between them.

The V call is TRBV6-2 or TRBV6-3, the J call TRBJ2-5; D may be TRBD2 (6 bases). Germline loops: CDR1 MNHEY, CDR2 SVGEGT. The ends were cut back, 4 bases at V and 5 bases at J, with 17 bases in the middle. CDR3 length: 15 residues. The CDR3 loop is CASSSNRDWGETQYF. CDR3 sequence (DNA): TGTGCCAGCAGTTCCAACCGGGACTGGGGGGAGACCCAGTACTTC.

This clonotype appeared a single time. The junction and the germline gene differ at one end; a read error may be behind it. V and J are TRBV27 and TRBJ1-5, with a weak D call TRBD1 (5 bases). Germline V gene lookup returns CDR1 MNHEY and CDR2 SMNVEV (reference sequence). CDR3 length equals 14 residues. The CDR3 DNA follows: TGCGCCAGCAGTCCCCGGTCGAGGGGTCAGCCCCAGCATTTT. Translated: CASSPRSRGQPQHF.

This clonotype was observed a few times. This chain joins TRBV9 and TRBJ2-5, with 10 positions matching TRBD2. Trimming cost V 0 bases and J 2 bases; bases outside gene matches: 7. From germline, CDR1 is SGDLS and CDR2 YYNGEE. The CDR3 length is 17 residues. The CDR3 loop reads CASSVGGLAAIQETQYF. CDR3 DNA sequence: TGTGCCAGCAGCGTAGGCGGACTAGCGGCAATACAAGAGACCCAGTACTTC.

Of note for this clonotype: A read error may account for a junction end that differs from germline. V usage is TRBV6-2 or TRBV6-3 and J usage is TRBJ2-1; TRBD2 agrees at 7 bases. This CDR3 comprises 14 residues. CDR1 is MNHEY and CDR2 is SVGEGT in the germline V gene. DNA of the CDR3: TGTGCCAGCAGCTACTGGGGGGGGATGGGTGAGCAGTTCTTC. As protein: CASSYWGGMGEQFF.

The CDR3 is CASSEAALAGGGDTQYF. DNA of the CDR3: TGTGCCAGCAGTGAAGCTGCCCTAGCGGGGGGGGGAGATACGCAGTATTTT. V is TRBV6-1 and J is TRBJ2-3; 12 nucleotides match TRBD2. The V gene's germline CDR1 is MNHNS and CDR2 SASEGT. V lost 0 bases and J lost 5; bases outside the gene matches: 6. The CDR3 length is 17 residues.

The rearrangement links TRBV7-2 to TRBJ1-1; no firm D call. The CDR3 covers 16 residues. CDR1 SGHTA and CDR2 FQGNSA come from the germline V gene. Trimming shortened V by 2 bases and J by 4 bases, and 17 bases separated the two germline ends. The CDR3 region is CASSLPLRGLFTEAFF. CDR3 nucleotide sequence: TGTGCCAGCAGCTTACCGCTACGCGGACTCTTCACTGAAGCTTTCTTT.

This chain uses TRBV28 with TRBJ2-7; the D gene is possibly TRBD1 (5 bases). The DNA end favors TRBJ2-1, so the J call may be wrong. Looked up from germline, CDR1 is MDHEN and CDR2 is SYDVKM. The CDR3 is made up of 12 amino acids. In DNA form, the CDR3 reads TGTGCCAGTCAGGGAAATATCAATGAGCAGTTCTTC. Its translation: CASQGNINEQFF.

The rearrangement joins TRBV12-3 or TRBV12-4 to TRBJ2-1; D is unresolved. The CDR3 consists of 13 residues. The germline V and J ends were trimmed by 8 bases and 7 bases, with 15 bases remaining between them. The CDR3 loop is CASVENLQNEQFF. The CDR3 DNA follows: TGTGCCAGCGTGGAAAACTTACAGAATGAGCAGTTCTTC.

The V and J genes are TRBV11-2 and TRBJ2-5, with a possible D match to TRBD1 (6 bases). CDR1 SGHAT and CDR2 FQNNGV come from the germline V gene. Trimming removed 4 bases from V and 5 bases from J, with 14 bases in between. There are 14 residues in the CDR3. In DNA form, the CDR3 reads TGTGCCAGCAGCTGGGCAAACAGGGCTGAGACCCAGTACTTC. This sequence encodes CASSWANRAETQYF. Full variable domain (remainder filled in from reference TRBV11-2 and TRBJ2-5): EAGVAQSPRYKIIEKRQSVAFWCNPISGHATLYWYQQILGQGPKLLIQFQNNGVVDDSQLPKDRFSAERLKGVDSTLKIQPAKLEDSAVYLCASSWANRAETQYFGPGTRLLVL.

The rearrangement joins TRBV7-9 to TRBJ2-5; unclear D gene. Trimming left V 5 bases short and J 0 bases short, with 10 bases between. Germline V CDR1 and CDR2: SEHNR, FQNEAQ (reference sequence). This CDR3 is 14 amino acids long. The CDR3 sequence is CASSPASHQETQYF. Written as DNA, the CDR3 is TGTGCCAGCAGCCCAGCAAGCCACCAAGAGACCCAGTACTTC.